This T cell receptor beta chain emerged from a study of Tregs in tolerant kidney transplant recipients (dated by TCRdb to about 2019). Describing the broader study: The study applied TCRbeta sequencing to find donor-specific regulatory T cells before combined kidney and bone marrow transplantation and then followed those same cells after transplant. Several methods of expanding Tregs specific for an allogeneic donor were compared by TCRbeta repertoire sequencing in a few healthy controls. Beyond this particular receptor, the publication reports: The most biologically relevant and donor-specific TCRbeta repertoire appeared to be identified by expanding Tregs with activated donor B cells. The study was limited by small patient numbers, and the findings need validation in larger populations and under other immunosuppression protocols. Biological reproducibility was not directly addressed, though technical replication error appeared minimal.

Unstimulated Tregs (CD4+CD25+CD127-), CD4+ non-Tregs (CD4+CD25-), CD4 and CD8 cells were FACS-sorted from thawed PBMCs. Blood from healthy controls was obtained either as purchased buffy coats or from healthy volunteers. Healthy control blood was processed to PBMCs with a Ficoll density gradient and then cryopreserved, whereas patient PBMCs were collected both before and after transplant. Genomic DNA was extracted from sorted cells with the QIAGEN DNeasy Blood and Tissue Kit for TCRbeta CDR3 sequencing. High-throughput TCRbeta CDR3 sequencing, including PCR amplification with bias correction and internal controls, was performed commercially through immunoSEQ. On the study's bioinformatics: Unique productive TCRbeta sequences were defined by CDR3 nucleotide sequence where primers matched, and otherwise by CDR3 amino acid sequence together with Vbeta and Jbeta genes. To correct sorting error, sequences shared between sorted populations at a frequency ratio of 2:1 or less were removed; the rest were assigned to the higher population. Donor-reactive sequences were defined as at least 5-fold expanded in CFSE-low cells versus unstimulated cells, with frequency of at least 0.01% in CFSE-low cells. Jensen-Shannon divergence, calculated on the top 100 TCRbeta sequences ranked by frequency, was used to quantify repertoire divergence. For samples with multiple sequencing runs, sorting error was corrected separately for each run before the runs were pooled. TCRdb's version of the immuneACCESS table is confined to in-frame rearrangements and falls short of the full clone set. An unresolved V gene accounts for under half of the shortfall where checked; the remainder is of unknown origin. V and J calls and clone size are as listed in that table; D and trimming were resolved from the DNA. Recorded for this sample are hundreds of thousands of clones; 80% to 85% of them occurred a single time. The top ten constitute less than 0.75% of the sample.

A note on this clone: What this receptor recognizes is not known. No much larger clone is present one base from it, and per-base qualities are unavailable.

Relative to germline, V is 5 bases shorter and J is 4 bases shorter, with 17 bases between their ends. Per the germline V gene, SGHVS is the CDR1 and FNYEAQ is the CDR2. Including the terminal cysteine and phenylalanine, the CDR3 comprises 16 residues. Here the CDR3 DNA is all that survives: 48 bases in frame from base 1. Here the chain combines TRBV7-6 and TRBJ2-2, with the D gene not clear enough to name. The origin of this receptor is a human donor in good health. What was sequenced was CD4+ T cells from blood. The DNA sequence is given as TGTGCCAGCAGCCCGCGTCCCGGGCGTATCACCGGGGAGCTGTTTTTT. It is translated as CASSPRPGRITGELFF.